A selection of T cell receptor beta chains follows, all from one sample in a study of T cell responses to AZD1222 COVID-19 vaccine. Data came from immunoSEQ multiplex PCR; TCRdb stores just in-frame clones and leaves some out. Counted here are about 91,000 clones, 80% to 95% occurring once; the ten biggest clones make up roughly 3.1%. Sequences were derived from peripheral blood, sampled 28 days after the second AZD1222 dose. The receptors were gathered from an adult who received the AZD1222 COVID-19 vaccine. The CDR3 runs from the conserved cysteine through the conserved F or W. A D gene is named only where the DNA matches it firmly. Rows give clone size only sometimes, using once, few, many, or a class for an expanded clone.

clone_size	j_call	v_call	d_call	cdr3_nt	cdr3_aa
-	TRBJ1-2	TRBV6-5	TRBD1	TGTGCCAGCAGTAAGGACAGGGGTGCCTATGGCTACACCTTC	CASSKDRGAYGYTF
-	TRBJ2-2	TRBV7-6	TRBD1	TGTGCCAGCAGCCCCCGACAGGGAATTGGGACCGGGGAGCTGTTTTTT	CASSPRQGIGTGELFF
-	TRBJ1-1	TRBV5-1	-	TGCGCCAGCAGCTCAACAAATACGAACACTGAAGCTTTCTTT	CASSSTNTNTEAFF
-	TRBJ1-1	TRBV11-2	-	TGTGCCAGCATGGTGAACACTGAAGCTTTCTTT	CASMVNTEAFF
few	TRBJ1-3	TRBV15	-	TGTGCCACCAGCAGAGATAGGGGCCACTCTGGAAACACCATATATTTT	CATSRDRGHSGNTIYF
-	TRBJ2-4	TRBV5-5	-	TGTGCCAGCAGCCCCTCGAGGGGGAGTAAAAACATTCAGTACTTC	CASSPSRGSKNIQYF
-	TRBJ2-4	TRBV11-2	TRBD1	TGTGCCAGCAGCTCCGGGACAGGGGGTATGGGGGGATTGGACATTCAGTACTTC	CASSSGTGGMGGLDIQYF
-	TRBJ1-2	TRBV3-1/TRBV3-2	-	TGTGCCAGCAGCCCCGGCTCGCGGGTCGGTGGCTACACCTTC	CASSPGSRVGGYTF
-	TRBJ2-7	TRBV2	-	TGTGCCAGCAGTGAAATGTGGGACAGCGGGGGTAAAGGGGATGAGCAGTACTTC	CASSEMWDSGGKGDEQYF
-	TRBJ1-1	TRBV2	TRBD1	TGTGCCAGCACCATAGACAGGGGTAACACTGAAGCTTTCTTT	CASTIDRGNTEAFF
-	TRBJ2-5	TRBV3-1/TRBV3-2	-	TGTGCCAGCAGCCAAGGCCCAGGGACCCAAGAGACCCAGTACTTC	CASSQGPGTQETQYF
-	TRBJ1-5	TRBV19	TRBD1	TGTGCCAGTAGTCCCTCGACAGGGGGTGAGCCCCAGCATTTT	CASSPSTGGEPQHF
once	TRBJ1-4	TRBV7-9	-	TGTGCCAGCAGTATGTCATTGGGGATAGATGAAAAACTGTTTTTT	CASSMSLGIDEKLFF
-	TRBJ1-5	TRBV15	-	TGTGCCACCAGCAGTTGGCGGGGACGGAGACTTAATAGCAATCAGCCCCAGCATTTT	CATSSWRGRRLNSNQPQHF
-	TRBJ1-2	TRBV6-1	-	TGTGCCAGCAGTGAAGCGGGGACCGTCTATGGCTACACCTTC	CASSEAGTVYGYTF
-	TRBJ1-1	TRBV7-9	-	TGTGCCAGCAGCTTAGAAGTTAGGGGGAACGAAGCTTTCTTT	CASSLEVRGNEAFF
-	TRBJ1-1	TRBV30	-	TGTGCCTGGAGTGTACAACTTAACACTGAAGCTTTCTTT	CAWSVQLNTEAFF